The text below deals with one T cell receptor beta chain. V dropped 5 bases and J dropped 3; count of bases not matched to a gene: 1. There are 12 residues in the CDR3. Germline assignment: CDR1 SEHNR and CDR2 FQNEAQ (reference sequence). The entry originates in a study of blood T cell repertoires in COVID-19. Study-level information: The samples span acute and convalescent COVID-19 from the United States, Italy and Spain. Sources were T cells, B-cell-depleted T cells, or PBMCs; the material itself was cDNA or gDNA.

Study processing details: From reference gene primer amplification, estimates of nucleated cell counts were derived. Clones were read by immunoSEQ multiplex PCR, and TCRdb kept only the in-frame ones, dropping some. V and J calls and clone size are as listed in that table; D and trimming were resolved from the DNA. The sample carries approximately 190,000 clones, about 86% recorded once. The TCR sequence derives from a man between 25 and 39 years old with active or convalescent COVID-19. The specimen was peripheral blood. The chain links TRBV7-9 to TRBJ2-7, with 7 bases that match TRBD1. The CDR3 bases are TGTGCCAGCAGCACAGGGGTCTACGAGCAGTACTTC. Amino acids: CASSTGVYEQYF. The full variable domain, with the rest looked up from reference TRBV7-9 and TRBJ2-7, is DTGVSQNPRHKITKRGQNVTFRCDPISEHNRLYWYRQTLGQGPEFLTYFQNEAQLEKSRLLSDRFSAERPKGSFSTLEIQRTEQGDSAMYLCASSTGVYEQYFGPGTRLTVT.